These 30 T cell receptor beta chains came from one sample sequenced in a study of T cells in Graves' hyperthyroidism and ophthalmopathy. Researchers amplified the TCR beta CDR3 regions from RNA transcripts. Primed by the HTBI set, a first-round RT-PCR was run on the TCR CDR3. TCRdb passed the multiplex PCR reads through MiXCR, listing each CDR3 protein once. Of around 380,000 distinct CDR3 sequences listed, about 13% are singletons. The specimen sequenced was blood. Every receptor here comes from a man aged 25-45 years with Graves' hyperthyroidism that later progressed to Graves' ophthalmopathy.

This chain links TRBV20-1 with TRBJ1-1, with D maybe TRBD1 (6 bases). The germline V gene has CDR1 DFQATT and CDR2 SNEGSKA (reference sequence). The CDR3 has 16 amino acids. The V and J ends lost 1 base and 4 bases respectively, with 19 bases between them. CDR3 sequence: CSARAPGVTRGTEAFF. The CDR3 coding sequence is TGCAGTGCTAGAGCCCCCGGGGTGACCAGGGGCACTGAAGCTTTCTTT.

This clonotype was counted a few times. The rearrangement links TRBV9 to TRBJ2-7, with a weak D call TRBD2 (5 bases). This CDR3 comprises 14 residues. CDR1 and CDR2 from the germline V gene are SGDLS and YYNGEE. V lost 1 base to trimming and J lost 4 bases, with 12 bases between them. Here the CDR3 reads CASSVSPSSYEQYF. The CDR3 nucleotides read TGTGCCAGCAGCGTAAGCCCTAGCTCGTACGAGCAGTACTTC.

The table lists this clonotype with a few counts. The chain recombines TRBV14 with TRBJ1-6, with a weak D call TRBD1 (5 bases). The V gene lost 4 bases and the J gene lost 7 bases, with 11 bases spanning the gap. The length of the CDR3 is 14 residues. The germline V gene encodes CDR1 SGHDN and CDR2 FVKESK. The CDR3 loop reads CASSPGGSNSPLHF. The CDR3 DNA is TGTGCCAGCAGCCCGGGGGGTTCCAATTCACCCCTCCACTTT.

The chain employs TRBV5-6 and TRBJ1-3; D not certain. Germline V lookup: CDR1 SGHDT, CDR2 YYEEEE. The CDR3 is 13 residues long. Trimming removed 6 bases from V and 9 bases from J, with 16 bases in between. CDR3 DNA sequence: TGTGCCAGCACAACCGGGCCACTTGGCACCATATATTTT. Amino acids: CASTTGPLGTIYF.

This clonotype was observed a handful of times. V and J are TRBV7-8 and TRBJ2-7; 12 bases match TRBD1. Germline values: CDR1 SGHVS, CDR2 FQNEAQ. The J segment lost 3 bases and the V segment lost 3 bases, leaving 3 bases of the junction unmatched. This CDR3 is 15 amino acids long. CDR3 sequence: CASSFGTGGVYEQYF. The CDR3 DNA is TGTGCCAGCAGCTTTGGGACAGGGGGCGTCTACGAGCAGTACTTC.

Comment on this clonotype: Since a much larger clone is just one base distant, this may be a read error. The chain combines TRBV7-9 with TRBJ1-1; D ambiguous. The CDR3 covers 12 residues. V was pared by 5 bases and J by 7 bases, with 11 bases between. Germline V gene sequence: CDR1 SEHNR, CDR2 FQNEAQ (reference sequence). CDR3 sequence: CASSPTCIEAFF. The CDR3 DNA sequence: TGTGCCAGCAGCCCGACATGTATTGAAGCTTTCTTT.

This clonotype was observed many times. The chain combines TRBV6-5 with TRBJ1-5; 7 bases map to TRBD1. CDR1 and CDR2 from the germline V gene are MNHEY and SVGAGI. The length of the CDR3 is 15 residues. V was clipped by 2 bases and J by 4 bases; unmatched bases: 5. The CDR3 DNA reads TGTGCCAGCAGTTACCTGGGACAGACTAATCAGCCCCAGCATTTT. Protein sequence: CASSYLGQTNQPQHF.

This clonotype has only a few counts. Possible read error: a much larger clone is one base away. The chain employs TRBV12-3 or TRBV12-4 and TRBJ1-1; unclear D gene. The CDR3 has 14 amino acids. The CDR3 reads CASSLWRSNTEASF. CDR3 in DNA: TGTGCCAGCAGTTTGTGGCGGTCGAACACTGAAGCTTCCTTT.

This clonotype has ten or more counts. The V gene is TRBV29-1, the J gene TRBJ1-5, with D perhaps TRBD1 (5 bases). The CDR3 consists of 13 residues. V gave up 1 base and J gave up 7 bases, with 11 bases separating them. Germline CDR1 and CDR2: SQVTM and ANQGSEA. In nucleotides, the CDR3 is TGCAGCGTTGAAGTGCAGGGTGGCCAGCCCCAGCATTTT. It yields the protein CSVEVQGGQPQHF.

In this sample, this clonotype turned up many times. This chain joins TRBV5-1 and TRBJ2-1; 14 bases line up with TRBD2. J was trimmed by 6 bases and V by 6 bases; bases with no gene match: 2. From germline, CDR1 is SGHRS and CDR2 YFSETQ. The length of the CDR3 is 14 residues. The CDR3 protein is CASKGTSGGNEQFF. The DNA of the CDR3 is TGCGCCAGCAAAGGGACTAGCGGGGGCAATGAGCAGTTCTTC.

This clonotype showed up just a few times. The gene calls are TRBV4-1 and TRBJ1-1; D is perhaps TRBD1 (5 bases). The CDR3 length is 15 residues. Germline-derived CDR1 and CDR2 are MGHRA and YSYEKL. Trimming took 3 bases from V and 4 from J, leaving 15 bases between them. The CDR3 region has the DNA TGCGCCAGCAGCCACGGGGGGGGGGGTCCCACTGAAGCTTTCTTT. Translating it yields CASSHGGGGPTEAFF.

The chain is built from TRBV12-3 or TRBV12-4 and TRBJ2-2; the D gene is possibly TRBD1 (5 bases). The CDR3 consists of 13 residues. V lost 4 bases to trimming and J lost 7 bases, with 10 bases between them. The CDR3 DNA reads as TGTGCCAGCAGTTCCAGGGTTTTCGGGGAGCTGTTTTTT. Its translation is CASSSRVFGELFF.

This clonotype was seen a few times. This sequence joins TRBV27 and TRBJ2-5, with D tentatively TRBD2 (6 bases). The V end was cut by 5 bases, the J end by 5 bases, with 15 bases between. Germline lookup yields CDR1 MNHEY and CDR2 SMNVEV (reference sequence). The CDR3 totals 14 residues. The CDR3 spells CASSPRAGRETQYF. In DNA form, the CDR3 reads TGTGCCAGCAGTCCCCGGGCGGGACGGGAGACCCAGTACTTC.

This clonotype was seen ten or more times. The chain recombines TRBV25-1 with TRBJ1-2; D not resolved. This CDR3 region has 11 residues. The V end lost 5 bases, the J end lost 8 bases, and 9 bases lay between the germline ends. Germline V gene lookup returns CDR1 MGHDK and CDR2 SYGVNS. The CDR3 DNA sequence: TGTGCCAGCAGTAGTTTTGGAGGCTACACCTTC. Protein product: CASSSFGGYTF.

This clonotype showed up just a few times. The chain joins TRBV3-1 to TRBJ2-5; a weak D match, TRBD2 (6 bases). The length of the CDR3 is 15 residues. Germline CDR1 is LGHDT and CDR2 is YNNKEL (reference sequence). V was clipped by 5 bases and J by 4 bases, with 17 bases between them. CDR3 in DNA: TGTGCCAGCAGCACACAAGACGGGGACTTAGAGACCCAGTACTTC. It translates to CASSTQDGDLETQYF.

This clonotype has more than one count but fewer than ten. The chain is built from TRBV12-3 or TRBV12-4 and TRBJ2-2, with D unclear. V was shortened by 6 bases and J by 4 bases, with 12 bases between the two germline ends. This CDR3 spans 14 amino acids. The DNA of the CDR3 is TGTGCCAGCAGGGTTCCAGAGACCACCGGGGAGCTGTTTTTT. Amino acid sequence: CASRVPETTGELFF.

This chain connects TRBV4-1 to TRBJ1-1, with D unresolved. V lost 2 bases and J lost 0, with 7 bases in between. Germline V CDR1 and CDR2: MGHRA, YSYEKL. The CDR3 is made up of 14 amino acids. CDR3 protein: CASSQRSVNTEAFF. Written as DNA, the CDR3 is TGCGCCAGCAGCCAACGATCGGTGAACACTGAAGCTTTCTTT.

This clonotype showed up many times. This rearrangement joins TRBV10-3 to TRBJ1-1, with unresolved D. Germline assignment: CDR1 ENHRY and CDR2 SYGVKD. V was shortened by 0 bases and J by 1 base, with 9 bases between the two germline ends. This CDR3 is 15 amino acids long. The DNA of the CDR3 is TGTGCCATCAGTGAGTCGCGGATACAGAACACTGAAGCTTTCTTT. Translation: CAISESRIQNTEAFF.

This clonotype was seen at least ten times. The chain links TRBV5-1 to TRBJ2-3, with a tentative D call TRBD2 (6 bases). This CDR3 has 14 amino acids. The germline V and J ends were trimmed by 5 bases and 2 bases, with 12 bases remaining between them. Germline CDR1 is SGHRS and CDR2 is YFSETQ. The CDR3: CASRTGVNTDTQYF. CDR3 bases: TGCGCCAGCAGGACGGGAGTAAACACAGATACGCAGTATTTT.

This clonotype was seen repeatedly, ten times or more. The chain uses TRBV13 and TRBJ2-7; D remains ambiguous. The CDR3 consists of 11 residues. CDR1 is PRHDT, CDR2 FYEKMQ, per germline (reference sequence). The germline V and J ends were trimmed by 5 bases and 3 bases, with 5 bases remaining between them. This CDR3 reads CASSPHYEQYF. The CDR3 region has the DNA TGTGCCAGCAGCCCTCACTACGAGCAGTACTTC.

This clonotype has only a few counts. A much larger clone is a single base away; this may be a read error. The CDR3 protein is CASSLLHSGAGTTDTQYF. In DNA form, the CDR3 reads TGTGCCAGCAGCTTACTACATAGCGGGGCGGGAACCACAGATACGCAGTATTTT. V gene TRBV11-3 combines with J gene TRBJ2-3; 8 nucleotides align to TRBD2. The germline V gene has CDR1 SGHNT and CDR2 YENEEA. The CDR3 covers 18 residues. V lost 2 bases, J lost 2 bases, and 12 bases stayed unmatched.

On this clonotype itself: A much larger clone differs by one base, so this may be a read error. The J gene is TRBJ1-1, the V gene TRBV5-6; D unresolved. In germline, CDR1 is SGHDT, CDR2 YYEEEE. The CDR3 covers 16 residues. The CDR3 loop is CASSVVVGILNTAAFF. The CDR3 DNA reads TGTGCCAGCAGCGTTGTGGTGGGGATACTGAACACTGCAGCTTTCTTT.

The genes are TRBV6-2 or TRBV6-3 and TRBJ1-5; D not resolved. V was shortened by 8 bases and J by 6 bases, with 14 bases between the two germline ends. This CDR3 comprises 13 residues. Per the germline V gene, CDR1 is MNHEY and CDR2 is SVGEGT. The CDR3 reads CASSEAGSQPQHF. CDR3 nucleotide sequence: TGTGCCAGCTCAGAAGCCGGCAGTCAGCCCCAGCATTTT.

This clonotype has ten or more counts. The chain couples TRBV5-5 to TRBJ2-1, with 10 nucleotides matching TRBD1. The V segment lost 5 bases and the J segment 10 bases; nucleotides outside the gene matches: 12. CDR1 is SGHKS, CDR2 YYEKEE, per germline (reference sequence). This CDR3 spans 15 amino acids. This chain's CDR3 is CASSSGTGARMEQFF. DNA for the CDR3: TGTGCCAGCAGTTCCGGGACAGGGGCGCGGATGGAGCAGTTCTTC.

The rearrangement uses TRBV7-8 and TRBJ1-1; D ambiguous. Trimming stripped 4 bases from V and 6 bases from J, with 12 bases between. The germline CDR1 and CDR2 sequences are SGHVS and FQNEAQ. CDR3 length equals 13 residues. CDR3 in amino acids: CASSSQQIAEAFF. In DNA form, the CDR3 reads TGTGCCAGCAGCTCACAGCAAATCGCTGAAGCTTTCTTT.

For this clonotype: A much bigger clone sits one base away, suggesting this may be a read error. The rearrangement uses TRBV7-9 and TRBJ1-5, with D possibly being TRBD1 (5 bases). CDR1 and CDR2 (germline): SEHNR, FQNEAQ (reference sequence). This CDR3 has 13 residues. The DNA of the CDR3 is TGTGCCAGCAGCATGTGGGGGAATCAGCCCCGGCATTTT. It codes for CASSMWGNQPRHF.

Sample share makes this clonotype medium-sized. This chain uses TRBV11-2 with TRBJ2-5; 7 bases are shared with TRBD1. With 2 bases clipped from V and 5 bases from J, the junction kept 2 bases outside the gene matches. The CDR3 covers 13 residues. The germline CDR1 and CDR2 sequences are SGHAT and FQNNGV. The CDR3 region is CASSLTRGETQYF. CDR3 in DNA: TGTGCCAGCAGCTTAACCAGGGGGGAGACCCAGTACTTC.

The chain links TRBV28 to TRBJ2-7; 7 bases are shared with TRBD1. This CDR3 spans 13 amino acids. CDR1 and CDR2 from the germline V gene are MDHEN and SYDVKM. The junction had 5 bases not matched to a gene; V was cut back by 7 bases and J by 2 bases. CDR3 protein: CASNRDSPYEQYF. DNA of the CDR3: TGTGCCAGCAACCGGGACAGTCCCTACGAGCAGTACTTC.

This clonotype was counted many times. V gene TRBV6-2 or TRBV6-3 combines with J gene TRBJ1-5; 7 bases fit TRBD1. Germline CDR1 reads MNHEY; CDR2 reads SVGEGT. With V trimmed by 6 bases and J by 4 bases, 6 bases remained unmatched. The CDR3 totals 14 residues. CDR3 amino acids: CASRQGLLNQPQHF. CDR3 nucleotides: TGTGCCAGCAGACAGGGGTTGTTGAATCAGCCCCAGCATTTT.

Of note for this clonotype: A read error may explain this, as a much larger clone is one base away. The conserved phenylalanine or tryptophan normally closing the CDR3 is absent here, so this likely arose from a read error. DNA of the CDR3: TGCAGTGCCCCCGACAGGGACACTGAAGCTTTCCTT. This sequence encodes CSAPDRDTEAFL. The V gene is TRBV20-1, the J gene TRBJ1-1, with TRBD1 identical over 7 bases. The CDR3 extends over 12 amino acids. The J segment lost 3 bases and the V segment lost 6 bases, leaving 4 bases of the junction unmatched. Looked up from germline, CDR1 is DFQATT and CDR2 is SNEGSKA (reference sequence).